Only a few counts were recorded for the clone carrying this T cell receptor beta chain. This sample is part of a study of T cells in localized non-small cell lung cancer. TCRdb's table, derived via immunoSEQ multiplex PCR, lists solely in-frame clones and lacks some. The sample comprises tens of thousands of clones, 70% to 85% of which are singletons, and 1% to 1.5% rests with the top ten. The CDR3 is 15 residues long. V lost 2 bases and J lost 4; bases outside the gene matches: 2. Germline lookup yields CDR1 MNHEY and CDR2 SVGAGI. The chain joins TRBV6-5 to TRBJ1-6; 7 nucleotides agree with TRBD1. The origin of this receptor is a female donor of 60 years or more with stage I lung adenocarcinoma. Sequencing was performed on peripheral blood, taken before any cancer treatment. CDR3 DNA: TGTGCCAGCAGTTACACGGGACAGTATAATTCACCCCTCCACTTT. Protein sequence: CASSYTGQYNSPLHF.